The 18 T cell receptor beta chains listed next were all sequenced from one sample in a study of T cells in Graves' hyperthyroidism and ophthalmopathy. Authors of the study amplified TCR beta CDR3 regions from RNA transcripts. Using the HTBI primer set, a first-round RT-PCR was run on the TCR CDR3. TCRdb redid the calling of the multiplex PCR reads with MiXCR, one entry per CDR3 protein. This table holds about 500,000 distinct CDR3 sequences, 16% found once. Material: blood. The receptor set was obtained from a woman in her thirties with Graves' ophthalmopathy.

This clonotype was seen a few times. CDR3 residues: CASSIAPIIRQPQHF. CDR3 DNA sequence: TGTGCCAGTAGTATAGCCCCTATAATTCGTCAGCCCCAGCATTTT. The V call is TRBV19, the J call TRBJ1-5; D unresolved. Germline CDR1 reads LNHDA; CDR2 reads SQIVND (reference sequence). V lost 1 base to trimming and J lost 6 bases, with 13 bases between them. The CDR3 runs to 15 residues.

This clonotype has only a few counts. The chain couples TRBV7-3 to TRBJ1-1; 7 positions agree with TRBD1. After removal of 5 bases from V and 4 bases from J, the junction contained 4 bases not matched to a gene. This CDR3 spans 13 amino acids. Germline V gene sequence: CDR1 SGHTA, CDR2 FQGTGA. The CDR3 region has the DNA TGTGCCAGCAGCAAAGACAGGGCCACTGAAGCTTTCTTT. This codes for CASSKDRATEAFF. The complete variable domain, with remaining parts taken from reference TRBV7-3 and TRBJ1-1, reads GAGVSQTPSNKVTEKGKYVELRCDPISGHTALYWYRQSLGQGPEFLIYFQGTGAADDSGLPNDRFFAVRPEGSVSTLKIQRTERGDSAVYLCASSKDRATEAFFGQGTRLTVV.

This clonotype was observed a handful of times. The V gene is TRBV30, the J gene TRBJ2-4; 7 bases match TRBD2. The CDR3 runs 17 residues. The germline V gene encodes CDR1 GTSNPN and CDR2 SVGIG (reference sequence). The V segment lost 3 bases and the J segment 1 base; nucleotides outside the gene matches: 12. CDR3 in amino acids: CAWSPIGGFVAKNIQYF. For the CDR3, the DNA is TGTGCCTGGAGCCCTATCGGGGGGTTCGTCGCCAAAAACATTCAGTACTTC. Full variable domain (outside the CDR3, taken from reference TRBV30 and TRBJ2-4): SQTIHQWPATLVQPVGSPLSLECTVEGTSNPNLYWYRQAAGRGLQLLFYSVGIGQISSEVPQNLSASRPQDRQFILSSKKLLLSDSGFYLCAWSPIGGFVAKNIQYFGAGTRLSVL.

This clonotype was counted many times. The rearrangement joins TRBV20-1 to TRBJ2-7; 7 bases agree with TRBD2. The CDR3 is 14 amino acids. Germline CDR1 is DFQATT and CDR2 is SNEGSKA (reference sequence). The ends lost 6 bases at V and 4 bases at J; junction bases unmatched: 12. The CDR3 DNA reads TGCAGTGCCTCCCTCGGCGGGAGAATGTACGAGCAGTACTTC. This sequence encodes CSASLGGRMYEQYF.

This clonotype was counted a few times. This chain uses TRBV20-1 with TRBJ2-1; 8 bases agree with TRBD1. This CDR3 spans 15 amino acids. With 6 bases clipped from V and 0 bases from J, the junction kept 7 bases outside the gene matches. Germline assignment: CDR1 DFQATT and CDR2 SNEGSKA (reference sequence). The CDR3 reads CSANPDRGSYNEQFF. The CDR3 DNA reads TGCAGTGCCAACCCCGACAGGGGCTCCTACAATGAGCAGTTCTTC.

CDR3 loop: CSASGRVSGTDTQYF. For the CDR3, the DNA is TGCAGTGCTAGCGGGAGGGTATCTGGCACAGATACGCAGTATTTT. The rearrangement uses TRBV20-1 and TRBJ2-3; 8 nucleotides agree with TRBD2. Trimming took 3 bases from V and 1 from J; bases not matched to a gene: 6. The V gene's germline CDR1 is DFQATT and CDR2 SNEGSKA (reference sequence). The length of the CDR3 is 15 residues.

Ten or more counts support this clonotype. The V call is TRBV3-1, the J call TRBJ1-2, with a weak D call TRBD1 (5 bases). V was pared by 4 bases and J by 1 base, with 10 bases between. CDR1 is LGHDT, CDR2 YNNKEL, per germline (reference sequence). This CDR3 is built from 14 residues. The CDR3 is CASSPGASNYGYTF. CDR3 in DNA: TGTGCCAGCAGCCCCGGGGCGAGTAACTATGGCTACACCTTC.

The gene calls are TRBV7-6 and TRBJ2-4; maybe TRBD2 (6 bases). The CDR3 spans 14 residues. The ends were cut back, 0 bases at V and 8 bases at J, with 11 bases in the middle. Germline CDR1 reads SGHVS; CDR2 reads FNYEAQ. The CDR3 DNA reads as TGTGCCAGCAGCTTAGCGCGGACGGGGGACATTCAGTACTTC. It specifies CASSLARTGDIQYF. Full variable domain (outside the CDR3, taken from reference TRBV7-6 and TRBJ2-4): GAGVSQSPRYKVTKRGQDVALRCDPISGHVSLYWYRQALGQGPEFLTYFNYEAQQDKSGLPNDRFSAERPEGSISTLTIQRTEQRDSAMYRCASSLARTGDIQYFGAGTRLSVL.

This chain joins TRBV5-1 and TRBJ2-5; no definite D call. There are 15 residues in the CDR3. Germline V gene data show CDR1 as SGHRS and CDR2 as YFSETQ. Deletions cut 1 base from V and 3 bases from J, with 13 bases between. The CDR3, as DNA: TGCGCCAGCAGCTTGACCGGACGGTCCAAAGAGACCCAGTACTTC. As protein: CASSLTGRSKETQYF.

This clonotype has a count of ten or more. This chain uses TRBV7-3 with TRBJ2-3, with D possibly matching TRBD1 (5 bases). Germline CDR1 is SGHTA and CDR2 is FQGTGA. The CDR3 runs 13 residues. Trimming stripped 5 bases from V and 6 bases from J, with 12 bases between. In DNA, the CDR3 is TGTGCCAGCAGCCTAGGGGCTCAGGATACGCAGTATTTT. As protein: CASSLGAQDTQYF. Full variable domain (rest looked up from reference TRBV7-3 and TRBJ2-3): GAGVSQTPSNKVTEKGKYVELRCDPISGHTALYWYRQSLGQGPEFLIYFQGTGAADDSGLPNDRFFAVRPEGSVSTLKIQRTERGDSAVYLCASSLGAQDTQYFGPGTRLTVL.

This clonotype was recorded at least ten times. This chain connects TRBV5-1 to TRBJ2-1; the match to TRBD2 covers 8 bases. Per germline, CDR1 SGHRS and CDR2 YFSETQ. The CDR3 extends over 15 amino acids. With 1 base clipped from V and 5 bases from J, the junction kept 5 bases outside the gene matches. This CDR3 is CASSLSSGLNNEQFF. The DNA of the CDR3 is TGCGCCAGCAGCTTGTCTAGCGGGCTAAACAATGAGCAGTTCTTC.

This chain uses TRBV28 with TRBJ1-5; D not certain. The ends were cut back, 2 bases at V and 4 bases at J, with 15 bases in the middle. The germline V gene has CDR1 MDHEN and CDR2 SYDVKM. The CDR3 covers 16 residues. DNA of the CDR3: TGTGCCAGCAGTTTACACCTGGTCCGCGGGAATCAGCCCCAGCATTTT. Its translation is CASSLHLVRGNQPQHF. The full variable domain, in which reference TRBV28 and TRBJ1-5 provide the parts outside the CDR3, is DVKVTQSSRYLVKRTGEKVFLECVQDMDHENMFWYRQDPGLGLRLIYFSYDVKMKEKGDIPEGYSVSREKKERFSLILESASTNQTSMYLCASSLHLVRGNQPQHFGDGTRLSIL.

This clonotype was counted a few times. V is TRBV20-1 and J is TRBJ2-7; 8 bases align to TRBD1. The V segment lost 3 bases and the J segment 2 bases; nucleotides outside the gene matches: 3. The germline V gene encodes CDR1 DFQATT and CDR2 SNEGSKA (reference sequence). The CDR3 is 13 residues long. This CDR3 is CSASLTGAYEQYF. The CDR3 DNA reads TGCAGTGCTAGCCTGACAGGGGCCTACGAGCAGTACTTC.

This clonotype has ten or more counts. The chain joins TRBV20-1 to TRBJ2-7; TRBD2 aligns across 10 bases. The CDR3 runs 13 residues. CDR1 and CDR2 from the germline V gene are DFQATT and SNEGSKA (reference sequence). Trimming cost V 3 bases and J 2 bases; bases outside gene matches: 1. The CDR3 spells CSASSGRAYEQYF. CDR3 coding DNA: TGCAGTGCTAGCAGCGGGAGGGCCTACGAGCAGTACTTC.

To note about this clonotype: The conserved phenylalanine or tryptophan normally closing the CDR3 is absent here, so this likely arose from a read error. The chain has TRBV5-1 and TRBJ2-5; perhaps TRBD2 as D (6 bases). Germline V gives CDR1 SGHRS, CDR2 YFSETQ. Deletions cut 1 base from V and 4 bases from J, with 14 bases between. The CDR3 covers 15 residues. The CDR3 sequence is CASSLMGGIRETQYL. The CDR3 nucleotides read TGCGCCAGCAGCTTGATGGGGGGAATTCGAGAGACCCAGTACCTC.

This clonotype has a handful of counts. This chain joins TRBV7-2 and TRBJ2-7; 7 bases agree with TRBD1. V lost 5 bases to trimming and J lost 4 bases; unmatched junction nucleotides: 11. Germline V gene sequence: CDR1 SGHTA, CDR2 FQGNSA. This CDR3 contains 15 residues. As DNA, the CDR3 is TGTGCCAGCAGCCAAACGGGACAGACTACATACGAGCAGTACTTC. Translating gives CASSQTGQTTYEQYF.

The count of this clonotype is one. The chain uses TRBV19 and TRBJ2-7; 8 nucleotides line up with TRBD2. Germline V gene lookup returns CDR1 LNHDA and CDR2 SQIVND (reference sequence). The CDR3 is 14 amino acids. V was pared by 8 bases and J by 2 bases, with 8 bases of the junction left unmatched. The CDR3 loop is CASYDGRAPYEQYF. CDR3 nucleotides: TGTGCCAGTTATGACGGGAGGGCTCCCTACGAGCAGTACTTC.

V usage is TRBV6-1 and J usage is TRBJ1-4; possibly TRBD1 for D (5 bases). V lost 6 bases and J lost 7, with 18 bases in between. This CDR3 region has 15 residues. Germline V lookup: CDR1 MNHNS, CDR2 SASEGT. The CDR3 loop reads CASRPVGGAGEKLFF. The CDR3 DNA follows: TGTGCCAGCAGACCGGTCGGAGGGGCTGGTGAAAAACTGTTTTTT.